This TCR beta chain was identified during a study of blood T cells in healthy people across ages. Trimming took 7 bases from V and 5 from J; bases not matched to a gene: 15. The CDR3 runs to 16 residues. Germline loops: CDR1 SGHTA, CDR2 FQGTGA. A sample-barcoded 5' primer and a J-beta primer mix were used in a second PCR of roughly 7 to 11 cycles. One entry per CDR3 protein, called by TCRdb with MiXCR from the 5' RACE reads. The sample records around 800,000 distinct CDR3 sequences, roughly 24% being singletons. This same sample was also taken into another study, of T cells of mothers and their children.

The TCR sequence derives from a boy between 10 and 17 years old in good health. This sequence joins TRBV7-3 and TRBJ2-5, with 8 bases matching TRBD1. Input material: blood. CDR3 in amino acids: CASTAGRRGRGETQYF. The CDR3 coding sequence is TGTGCCAGCACTGCTGGTCGCAGGGGGCGCGGGGAGACCCAGTACTTC.